Following are 21 T cell receptor beta chains from one sample sequenced in a study of PD-1 blockade in classical Hodgkin lymphoma. The patients all showed relapse after autologous stem cell transplantation, while their brentuximab vedotin exposure varied. The assay was immunoSEQ multiplex PCR, and TCRdb's table has in-frame clones only and misses some. This sample yields 100,000 or so clones, of which 80% to 90% are seen a single time; under 8% belongs to the top ten. Sequenced material: peripheral blood mononuclear cells (PBMCs), taken before the second cycle of nivolumab. The receptor set was obtained from a human donor with classical Hodgkin lymphoma.

The gene calls are TRBV12-5 and TRBJ2-1; a weak D match, TRBD1 (5 bases). CDR3 length equals 16 residues. CDR1 and CDR2 (germline): LGHNT, FRNRAP. Trimming removed 2 bases from V and 7 bases from J, with 18 bases in between. CDR3 nucleotides: TGTGCTAGTGGTTTGTTCAAGGGGCAGGGCTATAATGAGCAGTTCTTC. This sequence encodes CASGLFKGQGYNEQFF.

In nucleotides, the CDR3 is TGTGCCAGCTCAGTTCAGGGTTACGAGCAGTACTTC. Protein product: CASSVQGYEQYF. The V and J genes are TRBV18 and TRBJ2-7; possible D gene TRBD1, 5 bases. Germline V gene lookup returns CDR1 KGHSH and CDR2 LQKENI. Trimming pared 5 bases from V and 4 bases from J, leaving 9 bases between. This CDR3 has 12 residues. The whole variable domain, remainder taken from reference TRBV18 and TRBJ2-7, is NAGVMQNPRHLVRRRGQEARLRCSPMKGHSHVYWYRQLPEEGLKFMVYLQKENIIDESGMPKERFSAEFPKEGPSILRIQQVVRGDSAAYFCASSVQGYEQYFGPGTRLTVT.

The CDR3 DNA reads as TGTGCCAGCAGCTTAACTGAAGCTTTCTTT. Encoded protein: CASSLTEAFF. The rearrangement uses TRBV7-8 and TRBJ1-1, with D unclear. CDR1 and CDR2 (germline): SGHVS, FQNEAQ. Trimming removed 2 bases at V and 5 bases at J, with 0 bases between. This CDR3 is 10 amino acids long.

The chain employs TRBV25-1 and TRBJ1-1, with TRBD1 identical over 10 bases. Looked up from germline, CDR1 is MGHDK and CDR2 is SYGVNS. The CDR3 contains 18 residues. J was trimmed by 4 bases and V by 1 base; bases with no gene match: 12. CDR3 sequence reads: CASSESIEATGGGTEAFF. In DNA form, the CDR3 reads TGTGCCAGCAGTGAATCCATCGAAGCGACAGGGGGCGGCACTGAAGCTTTCTTT.

This chain uses TRBV6-5 with TRBJ2-1; D perhaps matches TRBD2 (6 bases). Germline CDR1 is MNHEY and CDR2 is SVGAGI. With 2 bases removed from V and 9 bases from J, the gap between germline ends came to 17 bases. CDR3 length equals 15 residues. CDR3 coding DNA: TGTGCCAGCAGTTACCGCGCGGGGTCATTGAGTGAGCAGTTCTTC. Amino acid sequence: CASSYRAGSLSEQFF.

This chain uses TRBV25-1 with TRBJ2-5, with D tentatively TRBD1 or TRBD2 (7 bases each). V lost 4 bases, J lost 0 bases, and 15 bases lay in between. The germline V gene encodes CDR1 MGHDK and CDR2 SYGVNS. This CDR3 is built from 16 residues. The chain's CDR3 is CASSAGGGGYQETQYF. The DNA of the CDR3 is TGTGCCAGCAGTGCAGGGGGGGGCGGGTACCAAGAGACCCAGTACTTC.

The chain carries TRBV11-2 and TRBJ1-2, with D perhaps matching TRBD1 (5 bases). CDR3 length: 14 residues. The germline CDR1 and CDR2 sequences are SGHAT and FQNNGV. The V end lost 4 bases, the J end lost 0 bases, and 9 bases lay between the germline ends. This CDR3 is CASSSLTANYGYTF. CDR3 nucleotides: TGTGCCAGCAGCTCTCTGACAGCTAACTATGGCTACACCTTC.

The chain joins TRBV19 to TRBJ1-2; 7 bases line up with TRBD1. The V gene's germline CDR1 is LNHDA and CDR2 SQIVND (reference sequence). The ends lost 4 bases at V and 2 bases at J; junction bases unmatched: 4. The CDR3 runs 14 residues. The CDR3 region has the DNA TGTGCCAGTAGTAGGGACAGACTCAACTATGGCTACACCTTC. Encoded protein: CASSRDRLNYGYTF.

V is TRBV18 and J is TRBJ1-4, with 9 bases identical to TRBD1. The CDR3 contains 16 residues. Trimming cost V 3 bases and J 8 bases; bases outside gene matches: 10. Germline loops: CDR1 KGHSH, CDR2 LQKENI. In DNA form, the CDR3 reads TGTGCCAGCTCACCCGCCGGGACAGGGTTGGGAGAAAAACTGTTTTTT. This codes for CASSPAGTGLGEKLFF.

V and J are TRBV25-1 and TRBJ2-7; D is possibly TRBD1 (6 bases). The CDR3 spans 13 residues. CDR1 is MGHDK and CDR2 is SYGVNS in the germline V gene. V lost 2 bases to trimming and J lost 2 bases, with 7 bases between them. The CDR3 nucleotides read TGTGCCAGCAGTGAACAGGGGACCTACGAGCAGTACTTC. Translated: CASSEQGTYEQYF.

The rearrangement links TRBV11-2 to TRBJ2-7; D is tentatively TRBD1 or TRBD2 (5 bases each). CDR3 size: 11 residues. V lost 9 bases and J lost 6, with 12 bases in between. Germline V gives CDR1 SGHAT, CDR2 FQNNGV. The CDR3 region is CASRGEGEQYF. CDR3 bases: TGTGCCAGTAGGGGCGAGGGCGAGCAGTACTTC. The full variable domain, completed using reference TRBV11-2 and TRBJ2-7, is EAGVAQSPRYKIIEKRQSVAFWCNPISGHATLYWYQQILGQGPKLLIQFQNNGVVDDSQLPKDRFSAERLKGVDSTLKIQPAKLEDSAVYLCASRGEGEQYFGPGTRLTVT.

This rearrangement joins TRBV14 to TRBJ2-3, with 7 bases identical to TRBD2. The V segment lost 0 bases and the J segment 3 bases; nucleotides outside the gene matches: 3. The CDR3 spans 15 residues. CDR1 SGHDN and CDR2 FVKESK come from the germline V gene. This CDR3 reads CASSQDQAGTDTQYF. The CDR3 nucleotides are TGTGCCAGCAGCCAAGATCAAGCGGGGACAGATACGCAGTATTTT.

This clone has only one observation. The chain links TRBV7-2 to TRBJ1-2; 8 bases agree with TRBD1. J gave up 6 bases and V 1 base, and 13 bases lay outside the gene matches. CDR3 size: 17 residues. Looked up from germline, CDR1 is SGHTA and CDR2 is FQGNSA. The CDR3 DNA follows: TGTGCCAGCAGCTTAGATCCGGCGACAGGGGAGTATCATGGCTACACCTTC. This codes for CASSLDPATGEYHGYTF. Full variable domain (remainder filled in from reference TRBV7-2 and TRBJ1-2): GAGVSQSPSNKVTEKGKDVELRCDPISGHTALYWYRQSLGQGLEFLIYFQGNSAPDKSGLPSDRFSAERTGGSVSTLTIQRTQQEDSAVYLCASSLDPATGEYHGYTFGSGTRLTVV.

The chain couples TRBV5-1 to TRBJ2-7; D is uncertain. The CDR3 has 14 amino acids. V lost 1 base and J lost 3, with 11 bases in between. Germline V gene lookup returns CDR1 SGHRS and CDR2 YFSETQ. The CDR3 region has the DNA TGCGCCAGCAGCTTGTTGCAGGCGAACTACGAGCAGTACTTC. Amino acids: CASSLLQANYEQYF.

The rearrangement uses TRBV4-2 and TRBJ2-5; 7 bases map to TRBD2. CDR1 and CDR2 (germline): LGHNA, YNFKEQ. J lost 1 base, V lost 4 bases, and 6 bases had no gene match. CDR3 size: 15 residues. The CDR3 is CASSLGGLGQETQYF. The CDR3, as DNA: TGTGCCAGCAGCCTGGGGGGGTTGGGCCAAGAGACCCAGTACTTC.

This chain uses TRBV11-3 with TRBJ2-1, with D possibly matching TRBD1 (5 bases). CDR1 is SGHNT, CDR2 YENEEA, per germline. V was clipped by 0 bases and J by 0 bases, with 6 bases between them. This CDR3 comprises 15 residues. The CDR3 here is CASSLDRASYNEQFF. As DNA, the CDR3 is TGTGCCAGCAGCTTAGACAGGGCCTCCTACAATGAGCAGTTCTTC.

In regard to this clone: Other DNA sequences in this specimen translate into the identical CDR3. The chain couples TRBV7-9 to TRBJ2-7; D possibly matches TRBD1 or TRBD2 (5 bases each). Germline values: CDR1 SEHNR, CDR2 FQNEAQ (reference sequence). The V end was cut by 1 base, the J end by 1 base, with 8 bases between. This CDR3 region has 14 residues. CDR3 DNA sequence: TGTGCCAGCAGCTTAGGGGGGATATCCTACGAGCAGTACTTC. Its translation: CASSLGGISYEQYF.

The CDR3 region has the DNA TGCGCCAGCAAAGAGGGGACTAGGGAAGCTTTCTTT. The encoded protein is CASKEGTREAFF. The chain combines TRBV10-2 with TRBJ1-1, with D perhaps matching TRBD1 (5 bases). The CDR3 totals 12 residues. The germline V gene encodes CDR1 WSHSY and CDR2 SAAADI. V lost 7 bases, J lost 8 bases, and 14 bases lay in between.

This sequence joins TRBV9 and TRBJ1-6; no definite D call. Germline CDR1 and CDR2: SGDLS and YYNGEE. Trimming pared 4 bases from V and 10 bases from J, leaving 15 bases between. CDR3 length: 14 residues. The DNA for the CDR3 is TGTGCCAGCAGCAAGGTGGACCGTCTGTCACCCCTCCACTTT. Encoded protein: CASSKVDRLSPLHF. Based on the CDR3 plus reference TRBV9 and TRBJ1-6, the full variable domain is DSGVTQTPKHLITATGQRVTLRCSPRSGDLSVYWYQQSLDQGLQFLIQYYNGEERAKGNILERFSAQQFPDLHSELNLSSLELGDSALYFCASSKVDRLSPLHFGNGTRLTVT.

The rearrangement joins TRBV11-2 to TRBJ1-2; D possibly corresponds to TRBD1 (6 bases). Germline V lookup: CDR1 SGHAT, CDR2 FQNNGV. The CDR3 spans 15 residues. Trimming left V 2 bases short and J 3 bases short, with 13 bases between. The CDR3 region is CASSLLLDSHYGYTF. The CDR3 bases are TGTGCCAGCAGCTTATTACTGGACAGCCACTATGGCTACACCTTC.

This chain links TRBV7-8 with TRBJ1-6, with TRBD1 matching 9 bases. Germline CDR1 is SGHVS and CDR2 is FQNEAQ. There are 15 residues in the CDR3. V shed 3 bases, J shed 8 bases, and the junction held 5 bases outside the gene matches. The DNA of the CDR3 is TGTGCCAGCAGCTTTGGGGGGACAGGGCATTCACCCCTCCACTTT. Translating it yields CASSFGGTGHSPLHF.